The clone carrying this T cell receptor (beta chain) was recorded a few times. Its antigen is currently unknown. The CDR3 length is 12 residues. Trimming removed 4 bases at V and 10 bases at J, with 11 bases between. The germline V gene encodes CDR1 SGHTA and CDR2 FQGNSA. TCRdb called the reads again in MiXCR, with one record for every CDR3 protein. The table lists about 180,000 distinct CDR3 sequences, 20% to 25% of them singletons. These data belong to a study of T cell repertoires in cytomegalovirus infection. About the research overall: Use of recently identified HLA-C-restricted and well-studied HLA-B-restricted CMV epitopes was part of the study. Through public TCR beta signatures, both CMV infection and matching HLA type were indicated.

Whole-study results and caveats: Of the TCR beta families, the public ones yielded a cumulative frequency that identified carriers of CMV plus the relevant HLA. The response measured ex vivo was dominated by TCR beta clonotypes (HLA-C-restricted and CMV-specific).

The sequencing here drew on CD8+ T cells from cultured PBMCs, taken from culture after CMV antigen stimulation. This receptor was taken from a human donor in good health (CMV status not recorded). Some clones in this sample may be carry-over from other donors' samples. The chain recombines TRBV7-2 with TRBJ2-1; possible D gene TRBD1, 5 bases. The CDR3 sequence is CASSSQGMEQFF. The CDR3 region has the DNA TGTGCCAGCAGCTCTCAGGGTATGGAGCAGTTCTTC.